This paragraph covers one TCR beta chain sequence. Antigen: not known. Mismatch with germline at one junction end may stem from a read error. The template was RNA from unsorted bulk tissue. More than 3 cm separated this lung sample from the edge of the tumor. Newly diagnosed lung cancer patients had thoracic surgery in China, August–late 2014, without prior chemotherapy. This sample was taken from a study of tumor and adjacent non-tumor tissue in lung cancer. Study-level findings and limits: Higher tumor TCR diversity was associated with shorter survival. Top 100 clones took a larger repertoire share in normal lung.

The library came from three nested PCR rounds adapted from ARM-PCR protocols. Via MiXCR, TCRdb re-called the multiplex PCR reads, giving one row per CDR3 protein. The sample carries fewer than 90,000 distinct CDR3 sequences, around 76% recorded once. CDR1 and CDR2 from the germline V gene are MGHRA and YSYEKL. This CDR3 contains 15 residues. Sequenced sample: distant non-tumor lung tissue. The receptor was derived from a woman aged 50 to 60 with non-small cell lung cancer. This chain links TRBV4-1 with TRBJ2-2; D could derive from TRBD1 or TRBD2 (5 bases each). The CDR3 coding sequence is TGCGCCAGCAGCCAAGAATGGGCCAGGGCCGGGGAGCTGTTTTTC. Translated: CASSQEWARAGELFF.